Given below is one T cell receptor (beta chain) in context. Profiling relied on immunoSEQ multiplex PCR, and the TCRdb table lists in-frame clones only, not all of them. The table includes about 9,200 clones, about 23% detected once. The V end lost 0 bases, the J end lost 7 bases, and 13 bases lay between the germline ends. The CDR3 is 15 residues long. The germline gives CDR1 MNHGY, CDR2 SAAAGT. The sample belongs to a study of sequential checkpoint blockade in melanoma. On the study more broadly: Twenty-two patients had matched tumor biopsies before treatment and at week 13 after nivolumab or ipilimumab alone.

Treatment of the sample: randomized to nivolumab then ipilimumab (arm A) or the reverse (arm B). The chain combines TRBV6-8 with TRBJ1-5, with D unclear. The sample here was tumor tissue (inferred from file names), taken from a patient given nivolumab and ipilimumab in sequence. The receptor was derived from a human donor with melanoma. Here the CDR3 reads CASSYSMSVWQPQHF. The CDR3 coding sequence is TGTGCCAGCAGTTACTCGATGTCAGTGTGGCAGCCCCAGCATTTT.